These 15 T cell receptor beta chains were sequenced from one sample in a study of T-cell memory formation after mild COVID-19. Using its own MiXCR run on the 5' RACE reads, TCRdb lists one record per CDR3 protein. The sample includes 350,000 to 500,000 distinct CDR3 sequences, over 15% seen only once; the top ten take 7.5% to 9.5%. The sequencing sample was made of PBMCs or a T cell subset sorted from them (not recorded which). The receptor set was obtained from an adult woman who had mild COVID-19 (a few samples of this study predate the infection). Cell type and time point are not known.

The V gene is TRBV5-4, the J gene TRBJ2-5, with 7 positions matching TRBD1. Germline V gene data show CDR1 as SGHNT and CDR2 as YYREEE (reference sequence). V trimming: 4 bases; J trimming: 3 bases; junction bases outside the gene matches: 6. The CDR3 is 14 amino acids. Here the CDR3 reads CASSPRGTEETQYF. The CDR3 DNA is TGTGCCAGCAGCCCCAGGGGGACAGAAGAGACCCAGTACTTC.

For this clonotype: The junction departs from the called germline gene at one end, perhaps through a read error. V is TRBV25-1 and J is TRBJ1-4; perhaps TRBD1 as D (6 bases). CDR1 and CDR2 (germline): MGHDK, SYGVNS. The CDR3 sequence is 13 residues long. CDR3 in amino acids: CARSGGGEEKLFF. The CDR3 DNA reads TGTGCCAGAAGTGGAGGGGGAGAGGAAAAACTGTTTTTT.

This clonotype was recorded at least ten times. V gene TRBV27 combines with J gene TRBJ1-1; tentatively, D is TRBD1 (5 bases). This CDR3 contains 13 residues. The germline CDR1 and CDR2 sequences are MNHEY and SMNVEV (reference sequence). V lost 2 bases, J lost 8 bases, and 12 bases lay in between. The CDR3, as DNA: TGTGCCAGCAGTTTAGCTTGGGGGAGAGAAGCTTTCTTT. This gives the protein CASSLAWGREAFF.

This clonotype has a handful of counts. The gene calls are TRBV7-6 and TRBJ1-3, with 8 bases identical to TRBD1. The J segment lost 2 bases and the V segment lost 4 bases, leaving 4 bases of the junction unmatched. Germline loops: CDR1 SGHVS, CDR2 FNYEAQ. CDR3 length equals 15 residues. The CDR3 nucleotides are TGTGCCAGCAGCTGGACAGGGACGACTGGAAACACCATATATTTT. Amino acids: CASSWTGTTGNTIYF.

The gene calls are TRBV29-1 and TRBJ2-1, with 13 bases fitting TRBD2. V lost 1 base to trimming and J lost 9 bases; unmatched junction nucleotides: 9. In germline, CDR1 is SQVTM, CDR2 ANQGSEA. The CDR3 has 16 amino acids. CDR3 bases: TGCAGCGTTGAAGTGAGGACTAGCGGGAGATACGGTGAGCAGTTCTTC. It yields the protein CSVEVRTSGRYGEQFF.

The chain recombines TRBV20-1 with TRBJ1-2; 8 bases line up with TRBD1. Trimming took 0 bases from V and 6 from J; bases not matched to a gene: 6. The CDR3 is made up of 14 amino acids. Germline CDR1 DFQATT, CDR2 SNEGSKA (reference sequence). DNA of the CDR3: TGCAGTGCTAGAGATCCAGGACAGGGTCATGGCTACACCTTC. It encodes CSARDPGQGHGYTF.

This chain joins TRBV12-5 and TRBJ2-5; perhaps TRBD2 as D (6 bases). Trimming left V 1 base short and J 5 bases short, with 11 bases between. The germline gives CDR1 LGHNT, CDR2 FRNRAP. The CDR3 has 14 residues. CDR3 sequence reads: CASGLAGDVETQYF. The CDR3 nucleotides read TGTGCTAGTGGTTTGGCGGGAGACGTTGAGACCCAGTACTTC.

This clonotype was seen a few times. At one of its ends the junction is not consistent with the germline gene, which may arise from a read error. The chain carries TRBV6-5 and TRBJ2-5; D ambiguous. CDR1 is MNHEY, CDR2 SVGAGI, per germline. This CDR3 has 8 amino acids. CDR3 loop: CASSPANF. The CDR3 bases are TGTGCCAGCAGCCCCGCGAACTTC.

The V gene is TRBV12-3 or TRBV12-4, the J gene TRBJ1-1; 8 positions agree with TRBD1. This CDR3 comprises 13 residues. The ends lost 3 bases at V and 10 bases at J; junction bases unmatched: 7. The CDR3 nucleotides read TGTGCCAGCAGTTTCGTAGTTGACAGGGGAGCTTTCTTT. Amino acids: CASSFVVDRGAFF.

The CDR3 reads CASKVWGGTDTGELFF. The DNA for the CDR3 is TGTGCCAGCAAAGTGTGGGGGGGCACGGACACCGGGGAGCTGTTTTTT. The gene calls are TRBV27 and TRBJ2-2, with D possibly matching TRBD2 (7 bases). Germline V gene lookup returns CDR1 MNHEY and CDR2 SMNVEV (reference sequence). Trimming removed 7 bases at V and 3 bases at J, with 18 bases between. The CDR3 is made up of 16 amino acids.

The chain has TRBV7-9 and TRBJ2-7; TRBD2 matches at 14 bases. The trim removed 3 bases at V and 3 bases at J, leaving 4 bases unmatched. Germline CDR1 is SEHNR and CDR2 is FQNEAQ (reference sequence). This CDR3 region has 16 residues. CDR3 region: CASSFGTSGSLYEQYF. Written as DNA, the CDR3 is TGTGCCAGCAGCTTCGGGACTAGCGGGAGTCTCTACGAGCAGTACTTC. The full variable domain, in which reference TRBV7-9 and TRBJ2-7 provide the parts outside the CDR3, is DTGVSQNPRHKITKRGQNVTFRCDPISEHNRLYWYRQTLGQGPEFLTYFQNEAQLEKSRLLSDRFSAERPKGSFSTLEIQRTEQGDSAMYLCASSFGTSGSLYEQYFGPGTRLTVT.

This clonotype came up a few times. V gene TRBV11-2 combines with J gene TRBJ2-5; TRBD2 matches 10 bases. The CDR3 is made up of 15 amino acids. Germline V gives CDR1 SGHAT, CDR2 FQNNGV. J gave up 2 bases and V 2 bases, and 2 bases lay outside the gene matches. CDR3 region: CASSLSSGGQETQYF. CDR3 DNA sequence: TGTGCCAGCAGCTTATCTAGCGGGGGTCAAGAGACCCAGTACTTC.

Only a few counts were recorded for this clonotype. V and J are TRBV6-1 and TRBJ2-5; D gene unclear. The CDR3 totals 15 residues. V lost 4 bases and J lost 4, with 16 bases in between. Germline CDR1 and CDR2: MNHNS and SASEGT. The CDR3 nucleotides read TGTGCCAGCAGTGTACTACCCACGTCAGGAGAGACCCAGTACTTC. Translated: CASSVLPTSGETQYF.

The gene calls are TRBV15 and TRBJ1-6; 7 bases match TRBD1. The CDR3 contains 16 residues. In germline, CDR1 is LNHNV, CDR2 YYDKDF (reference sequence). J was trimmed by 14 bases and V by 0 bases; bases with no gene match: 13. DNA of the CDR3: TGTGCCACCAGCAGAGACCCGACAGGGTCAAGTGGCACCCTCCACTTT. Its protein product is CATSRDPTGSSGTLHF.

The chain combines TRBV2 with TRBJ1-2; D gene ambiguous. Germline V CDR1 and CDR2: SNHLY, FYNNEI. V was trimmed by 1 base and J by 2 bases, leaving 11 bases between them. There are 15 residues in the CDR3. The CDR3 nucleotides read TGTGCCAGCAGTGAAGGGAGGGCCTCCAACTATGGCTACACCTTC. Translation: CASSEGRASNYGYTF.